The T cell receptor (beta chain) under discussion was sequenced for a study of OX40 agonist ivuxolimab in advanced cancers. Notes on the research overall: Ivuxolimab, which targeted the costimulatory receptor OX40 (CD134), was an agonistic, fully human IgG2 monoclonal antibody. Of the approximately 53 patients in dose escalation, about 20 had hepatocellular carcinoma, around 15 had melanoma, 9 had renal cell carcinoma and 9 had head and neck cancer. The purpose of peripheral TCRbeta sequencing was to test whether ivuxolimab changed TCR sequence diversity and led to clonal T-cell expansion. Partial responses occurred in three dose-escalation patients: two with cutaneous melanoma and one with hepatocellular carcinoma. Prior anti-PD-1, anti-PD-L1 or anti-CTLA-4 therapy was permitted, and less than 45% of dose-escalation patients had received checkpoint inhibitors. In the dose-escalation cohort, approximately 82% of patients were male, and the mean age was around 65 years with a range of roughly 23 to 79. The paper reports the monotherapy dose-escalation portion (N of about 54 patients) of the phase I ivuxolimab trial. Intravenous ivuxolimab was administered to patients every 2 weeks at six dose levels: 0.01, 0.1, 0.3, 1.5, 3 and 10 mg/kg. Points the paper makes about the study in general: After ivuxolimab, expanded clones were on average more numerous among CD8+ T cells than among CD4+ T cells. The antigen specificity of the clonally expanded peripheral T cells was not determined. Clonal expansion of both CD4+ and CD8+ blood T cells was observed from baseline to week 6 at doses 0.1 to 3.0 mg/kg. Low levels of normalized T-cell clonal expansion were also shown by some nonresponding patients. In the 0.1-3.0 mg/kg groups, partial responders had among the lowest normalized peripheral clonal expansion, particularly in CD8+ T cells.

The trial excluded patients who had a history of autoimmune disease or who were on systemic immunosuppression. Peripheral blood for TCR sequencing was collected from all dose cohorts at baseline, on cycle 4 day 1, and on cycle 7 day 1. The samples were drawn from a first-in-human, open-label, multicenter phase I dose-escalation trial of ivuxolimab. Adults with locally advanced or metastatic melanoma, renal cell, hepatocellular, or head and neck squamous cell carcinoma were enrolled in the trial. Before TCR sequencing, CD4+ T cells and CD8+ T cells from peripheral blood were sorted into separate populations. Genomic DNA was isolated from the sorted cells so that the TCRbeta CDR3 region could be sequenced. The immunoSEQ Assay was used to sequence the TCRbeta CDR3 regions. Drawn from immuneACCESS, this table holds only the in-frame rearrangements with V and J called that TCRdb kept. Clones are partly lost; checked studies trace under half to an unresolved V gene and leave the rest unexplained. Recorded for this sample are some 76,000 clones; 93% of them occurred a single time. Of the sample, around 6% is held by the ten largest clones.

The CDR3 starts with the cysteine, ends with the phenylalanine, and has 11 residues. Left in the record is the CDR3 DNA by itself, 33 bases read in frame from the first base. The V end loses 4 bases and the J end loses 7 bases, and a stretch of 4 bases separates them. CDR1 and CDR2, looked up from the germline V gene, are ENHRY and SYGVKD. For this clone: Its antigen is not yet known. No base quality information exists; no much larger clone differs at one position.

The chain employs TRBV10-3 and TRBJ2-2, with the identity of the D gene unclear. The input for sequencing was CD4+ or CD8+ T cells sorted from blood, taken in a trial of the OX40 agonist ivuxolimab. The sequence was obtained from an adult with an advanced solid tumor such as melanoma, head and neck, liver or kidney cancer. The DNA reads as follows: TGTGCCATCAGTGGGGGCGGGGAGCTGTTTTTT. It is translated as CAISGGGELFF.